This section outlines one TCR beta chain sequence together with its context. These data are taken from a study of T cells after yellow fever vaccination. TCRdb independently ran MiXCR on the 5' RACE reads; one entry per CDR3 protein. Of 95,000 to 150,000 distinct CDR3 sequences in the sample, roughly 10% are singletons; the top ten hold roughly 43%. The J segment lost 9 bases and the V segment lost 5 bases, leaving 7 bases of the junction unmatched. Germline V gene lookup returns CDR1 MNHEY and CDR2 SVGAGI. The CDR3 consists of 15 residues. The sequence was collected from a young man who received the YFV17D yellow fever vaccine. The sequencing used CD8+ T cells sorted from PBMCs, collected on the day of the yellow fever booster vaccination. The chain employs TRBV6-5 and TRBJ2-1, with 13 bases fitting TRBD2. The CDR3 here is CASSETSGGPTEQFF. CDR3 DNA: TGTGCCAGCAGTGAGACTAGCGGGGGGCCCACTGAGCAGTTCTTC.